A selection of T cell receptor beta chains follows, all from one sample in a study of T cell responses to AZD1222 COVID-19 vaccine. Sequencing was performed with immunoSEQ multiplex PCR; in TCRdb, only in-frame clones are kept and a portion is missing. The table lists approximately 77,000 clones, approximately 85% of them singletons. The sequencing used peripheral blood, collected 28 days after the second AZD1222 dose. Receptors originate from an adult who received the AZD1222 COVID-19 vaccine. Both conserved end residues are part of each CDR3. The D gene is left open where the match is weak. Part of the rows lack a size; the others show once, few, many or a class for expanded clones.

d_call j_call v_call cdr3_length clone_size cdr3_aa cdr3_nt
NA TRBJ1-6 TRBV9 16 NA CASSARDKSYNSPLHF TGTGCCAGCAGCGCCAGGGACAAGAGCTATAATTCACCCCTCCACTTT
NA TRBJ1-2 TRBV28 12 NA CASSPWVDGYTF TGTGCCAGCAGTCCGTGGGTAGATGGCTACACCTTC
TRBD2 TRBJ2-7 TRBV7-9 13 NA CASSLEGWVSGSF TGTGCCAGCAGCTTAGAAGGTTGGGTTAGCGGGAGCTTC
NA TRBJ2-3 TRBV19 14 NA CASSASSGTDTQYF TGTGCCAGTAGCGCGAGTTCGGGCACAGATACGCAGTATTTT
TRBD1 TRBJ1-1 TRBV3-1/TRBV3-2 13 NA CASRQGARGEAFF TGTGCCAGCCGTCAGGGGGCGCGGGGTGAAGCTTTCTTT
NA TRBJ2-1 TRBV11-2 15 once CASSPLGGRGNEQFF TGTGCCAGCAGCCCCCTAGGGGGGAGAGGCAATGAGCAGTTCTTC
NA TRBJ2-3 TRBV29-1 16 NA CSVEDRAPLDTDTQYF TGCAGCGTTGAGGACCGGGCTCCGCTAGACACAGATACGCAGTATTTT
NA TRBJ2-1 TRBV19 13 NA CASRRTGSWEQFF TGTGCCAGTAGGAGAACCGGGAGCTGGGAGCAGTTCTTC
NA TRBJ1-1 TRBV19 16 NA CASSILSTRQNTEAFF TGTGCCAGTAGTATCCTTAGCACCAGGCAAAACACTGAAGCTTTCTTT
TRBD1 TRBJ1-6 TRBV28 15 NA CASSPPQGAVSPLHF TGTGCCAGCAGTCCCCCGCAGGGGGCAGTGTCACCCCTCCACTTT
NA TRBJ2-2 TRBV4-3 18 NA CASSPRGDLTENTGELFF TGCGCCAGCAGCCCCCGAGGTGATTTGACGGAGAACACCGGGGAGCTGTTTTTT
NA TRBJ2-7 TRBV28 14 NA CASSRGGSSYEQYF TGTGCCAGCAGCCGGGGTGGGAGCTCCTACGAGCAGTACTTC
NA TRBJ1-4 TRBV6-1 13 NA CASSDVRSGKLFF TGTGCCAGCAGTGATGTCAGGAGTGGAAAACTGTTTTTT
TRBD1 TRBJ2-1 TRBV27 17 NA CASSRTGDLWSYNEQFF TGTGCCAGCAGCCGGACAGGGGATCTTTGGTCCTACAATGAGCAGTTCTTC
TRBD1 TRBJ1-3 TRBV28 16 NA CASSSPNRGGGNTIYF TGTGCCAGCAGTTCACCAAACAGGGGAGGTGGAAACACCATATATTTT
TRBD1 TRBJ2-7 TRBV19 14 once CASRPGQGLYEQYF TGTGCCAGTAGGCCGGGACAGGGTCTGTACGAGCAGTACTTC
NA TRBJ1-2 TRBV16 15 NA CASSQSEGGNYGYTF TGTGCCAGCAGCCAATCGGAGGGTGGAAACTATGGCTACACCTTC
NA TRBJ2-5 TRBV6-1 14 NA CASSEGDVTRTQYF TGTGCCAGCAGTGAAGGGGACGTTACAAGGACTCAGTACTTC
NA TRBJ1-2 TRBV9 14 NA CASSPRYSFYGYTF TGTGCCAGCAGCCCCCGGTACAGCTTCTATGGCTACACCTTC
NA TRBJ2-1 TRBV10-3 15 NA CAISETITRGGEQFF TGTGCCATCAGTGAGACCATAACGAGAGGAGGTGAGCAGTTCTTC
TRBD1 TRBJ1-1 TRBV30 15 NA CAWSVKGTGNTEAFF TGTGCCTGGAGTGTAAAAGGGACAGGCAACACTGAAGCTTTCTTT
NA TRBJ1-4 TRBV5-1 15 NA CASSLGPGLNEKLFF TGCGCCAGCAGCTTGGGGCCGGGCCTCAATGAAAAACTGTTTTTT
NA TRBJ1-1 TRBV19 14 NA CASCMSAENTEAFF TGTGCCAGTTGTATGTCGGCGGAAAACACTGAAGCTTTCTTT
NA TRBJ1-6 TRBV30 13 NA CAWSQGRDSPLHF TGTGCCTGGAGTCAGGGAAGGGATTCACCCCTCCACTTT
TRBD2 TRBJ2-1 TRBV10-2 15 NA CASREDGRIYNEQFF TGCGCCAGCAGGGAAGACGGGAGGATCTACAATGAGCAGTTCTTC
TRBD1 TRBJ1-2 TRBV7-8 16 NA CASSRPGTGDTYGYTF TGTGCCAGCAGCCGACCTGGGACAGGGGATACCTATGGCTACACCTTC
NA TRBJ1-2 TRBV30 11 NA CAWSVLDGYTF TGTGCCTGGAGTGTACTCGACGGCTACACCTTC
TRBD1 TRBJ1-6 TRBV30 17 NA CAWSSLAGTGVGSPLHF TGTGCCTGGAGCTCCCTGGCCGGGACAGGGGTCGGATCACCCCTCCACTTT
NA TRBJ2-1 TRBV2 13 NA CASMSGRGNEQFF TGTGCCAGCATGTCGGGAAGGGGTAATGAGCAGTTCTTC
NA TRBJ1-5 TRBV19 16 NA CASSSRRGDGNQPQHF TGTGCCAGTAGTTCGCGTCGGGGGGATGGCAATCAGCCCCAGCATTTT
TRBD2 TRBJ2-3 TRBV4-2 18 NA CASSQEGMTSGYTDTQYF TGTGCCAGCAGCCAAGAGGGGATGACTAGCGGTTACACAGATACGCAGTATTTT
NA TRBJ2-7 TRBV6-1 13 once CASSEGQRYEQYF TGTGCCAGCAGTGAGGGGCAAAGGTACGAGCAGTACTTC
TRBD1 TRBJ2-7 TRBV6-2/TRBV6-3 17 NA CASSYSLTGGNSYEQYF TGTGCCAGCAGTTACTCGTTAACAGGGGGGAACTCCTACGAGCAGTACTTC
NA TRBJ1-5 TRBV5-1 13 once CASSLSRDQPQHF TGCGCCAGCAGCTTGTCCAGGGATCAGCCCCAGCATTTT
NA TRBJ1-6 TRBV7-9 17 NA CASSLAVGRGRGSPLHF TGTGCCAGCAGCTTAGCCGTGGGGAGGGGAAGAGGTTCACCCCTCCACTTT
TRBD2 TRBJ2-5 TRBV4-1 15 NA CASSQDPAGEETQYF TGCGCCAGCAGCCAAGATCCGGCGGGAGAAGAGACCCAGTACTTC
TRBD2 TRBJ2-5 TRBV3-1/TRBV3-2 16 NA CASSQAGLAGAETQYF TGTGCCAGCAGCCAAGCGGGACTAGCGGGAGCGGAGACCCAGTACTTC
TRBD1 TRBJ1-4 TRBV29-1 15 once CSVGKPGQGDEKLFF TGCAGCGTAGGCAAACCGGGACAGGGAGATGAAAAACTGTTTTTT
NA TRBJ1-1 TRBV6-6 13 NA CATSPDEYTEAFF TGTGCCACCTCCCCAGATGAGTACACTGAAGCTTTCTTT
TRBD2 TRBJ2-7 TRBV7-2 17 NA CASSLKASSGRGREQYF TGTGCCAGCAGCTTAAAAGCGTCTAGCGGGAGAGGGCGGGAGCAGTACTTC
TRBD2 TRBJ2-5 TRBV28 16 NA CASSFGTSGRLETQYF TGTGCCAGCAGTTTCGGGACTAGCGGGAGGCTTGAGACCCAGTACTTC
NA TRBJ1-6 TRBV28 12 NA CASTSVNSPLHF TGTGCCAGCACCTCAGTTAATTCACCCCTCCACTTT
NA TRBJ2-7 TRBV21-1 16 few CASPKIGQKSLYEQYF TGTGCCAGCCCTAAAATCGGACAAAAATCCTTGTACGAGCAGTACTTC
NA TRBJ1-4 TRBV19 14 NA CASSTDYPDEKLFF TGTGCCAGTAGTACAGACTATCCGGATGAAAAACTGTTTTTT
NA TRBJ1-6 TRBV9 13 NA CASSRDGNSPLHF TGTGCCAGCAGTAGGGACGGCAATTCACCCCTCCACTTT
NA TRBJ2-5 TRBV9 15 NA CASSVGPGQQETQYF TGTGCCAGCAGCGTAGGGCCGGGACAACAAGAGACCCAGTACTTC
NA TRBJ1-1 TRBV19 15 NA CASSTPGLGNTEAFF TGTGCCAGTAGTACTCCAGGGTTGGGGAACACTGAAGCTTTCTTT
NA TRBJ2-7 TRBV28 14 NA CASSFLGGSYEQYF TGTGCCAGCAGTTTCCTGGGGGGCTCCTACGAGCAGTACTTC